The 13 T cell receptor beta chains given below trace back to one sample, sequenced in a study of human T cells and chemical hapten exposure. As for time point: patch test 2, 6 weeks after DPC sensitization. Treatment described: therapeutic diphenylcyclopropenone sensitization with weekly scalp DPC. TCRdb itself ran the RACE reads through MiXCR, one entry per CDR3 protein. Here the sample spans 40,000 to 45,000 distinct CDR3 sequences, around 9% being singletons. This specimen consisted of whole blood, obtained in connection with sensitization to the hapten diphenylcyclopropenone (DPC). The receptors come from a woman between 35 and 50 years old with alopecia areata. Some clones in this sample may be carry-over from other donors' samples.

There are many counts of this clonotype. This chain uses TRBV7-8 with TRBJ1-5; no definite D call. Germline V gene sequence: CDR1 SGHVS, CDR2 FQNEAQ. V lost 5 bases and J lost 5, with 7 bases in between. The CDR3 contains 12 residues. CDR3 sequence reads: CASSPVDQPQHF. The CDR3 DNA is TGTGCCAGCAGCCCCGTGGATCAGCCCCAGCATTTT.

The chain links TRBV20-1 to TRBJ2-7; D could derive from TRBD1 or TRBD2 (5 bases each). This CDR3 has 15 residues. Trimming cost V 1 base and J 4 bases, with 17 bases left between them. The V gene's germline CDR1 is DFQATT and CDR2 SNEGSKA (reference sequence). The CDR3 reads CSARAPGTDVYEQYF. The CDR3 bases are TGCAGTGCTAGAGCCCCCGGGACGGATGTATACGAGCAGTACTTC.

This clonotype was seen repeatedly, ten times or more. This chain links TRBV11-2 with TRBJ1-2; 9 nucleotides line up with TRBD1. V lost 5 bases, J lost 6 bases, and 7 bases stayed unmatched. This CDR3 has 14 residues. Germline loops: CDR1 SGHAT, CDR2 FQNNGV. The CDR3 sequence is CASSADRGKNGYTF. The CDR3 bases are TGTGCCAGCAGCGCAGACAGGGGGAAGAATGGCTACACCTTC.

This clonotype has just a few counts. CDR3 in amino acids: CASSVTAYYGYTF. The CDR3 bases are TGTGCCAGCAGCGTAACTGCCTACTATGGCTACACCTTC. This chain joins TRBV9 and TRBJ1-2, with D uncertain. V was clipped by 1 base and J by 3 bases, with 7 bases between them. This CDR3 comprises 13 residues. Germline CDR1 and CDR2: SGDLS and YYNGEE.

This clonotype was seen only a few times. The CDR3 DNA reads as TGTGCCAGCAGTCCCCAGGGTACGCAGTATTTT. Protein sequence: CASSPQGTQYF. The chain has TRBV28 and TRBJ2-3, with a tentative D call TRBD1 (5 bases). Germline values: CDR1 MDHEN, CDR2 SYDVKM. This CDR3 region has 11 residues. V was trimmed by 5 bases and J by 8 bases, leaving 8 bases between them.

This clonotype came up many times. This chain uses TRBV11-2 with TRBJ1-1; unclear D gene. Trimming shortened V by 2 bases and J by 11 bases, and 12 bases separated the two germline ends. CDR1 SGHAT and CDR2 FQNNGV come from the germline V gene. The length of the CDR3 is 12 residues. The CDR3 is CASSLSSEWAFF. Here the CDR3 DNA reads TGTGCCAGCAGCTTAAGTTCCGAGTGGGCTTTCTTT. The whole variable domain, remainder taken from reference TRBV11-2 and TRBJ1-1, is EAGVAQSPRYKIIEKRQSVAFWCNPISGHATLYWYQQILGQGPKLLIQFQNNGVVDDSQLPKDRFSAERLKGVDSTLKIQPAKLEDSAVYLCASSLSSEWAFFGQGTRLTVV.

This clonotype was counted many times. V and J are TRBV7-9 and TRBJ1-1; 12 bases line up with TRBD1. Germline trimming cut 4 bases from V and 4 bases from J; bases unmatched to any gene: 10. Per the germline V gene, CDR1 is SEHNR and CDR2 is FQNEAQ (reference sequence). The CDR3 is 17 residues long. The DNA of the CDR3 is TGTGCCAGCAGCTCCTATTTAGGGGGACAGGGGGCCACTGAAGCTTTCTTT. This codes for CASSSYLGGQGATEAFF.

This clonotype was observed many times. This chain links TRBV20-1 with TRBJ1-4, with D possibly TRBD1 on 6 matching bases. V lost 5 bases and J lost 7, with 14 bases in between. Germline V gene sequence: CDR1 DFQATT, CDR2 SNEGSKA (reference sequence). The CDR3 is 13 amino acids. CDR3 DNA: TGCAGTGCTCCCCAGGGGCCCGGTGAAAAACTGTTTTTT. This sequence encodes CSAPQGPGEKLFF.

This clonotype was seen a few times. The CDR3 here is CASSPLTGLAGGRKTQYF. In DNA form, the CDR3 reads TGTGCCAGCAGCCCCCTCACCGGCCTAGCGGGGGGGCGAAAGACCCAGTACTTC. J is TRBJ2-5 and V is TRBV7-8; 12 bases map to TRBD2. The CDR3 extends over 18 amino acids. Trimming cost V 5 bases and J 6 bases; bases outside gene matches: 16. Germline V CDR1 and CDR2: SGHVS, FQNEAQ.

The table lists this clonotype with many counts. The chain has TRBV30 and TRBJ2-3, with a weak D call TRBD1 (5 bases). CDR3 length: 15 residues. Germline lookup yields CDR1 GTSNPN and CDR2 SVGIG (reference sequence). V was trimmed by 0 bases and J by 4 bases, leaving 14 bases between them. CDR3 amino acids: CAWSVSQVFADTQYF. The CDR3 bases are TGTGCCTGGAGTGTTTCACAGGTTTTTGCAGATACGCAGTATTTT.

This clonotype was detected ten times or more. This chain joins TRBV7-8 and TRBJ1-2, with 8 bases that match TRBD1. Germline loops: CDR1 SGHVS, CDR2 FQNEAQ. After removal of 8 bases from V and 2 bases from J, the junction contained 10 bases not matched to a gene. The CDR3 loop spans 15 amino acids. Here the CDR3 reads CASGESGTGNYGYTF. DNA of the CDR3: TGTGCCAGCGGGGAATCCGGGACAGGCAACTATGGCTACACCTTC.

This clonotype was counted many times. V and J are TRBV12-3 or TRBV12-4 and TRBJ1-1, with D unclear. V gave up 2 bases and J gave up 10 bases, with 17 bases separating them. The CDR3 has 14 amino acids. The CDR3 DNA sequence: TGTGCCAGCAGTTTAATCGGTTTTCTTCCTACAGCTTTCTTT. Protein product: CASSLIGFLPTAFF.

CDR3 sequence (DNA): TGTGCCAGCAGCGCTACAGGGTTCTATGGCTACACCTTC. Its protein product is CASSATGFYGYTF. The chain couples TRBV28 to TRBJ1-2; D is possibly TRBD1 (6 bases). V shed 6 bases and J shed 4 bases, with 12 bases lying between them. The germline V gene has CDR1 MDHEN and CDR2 SYDVKM. The CDR3 covers 13 residues.